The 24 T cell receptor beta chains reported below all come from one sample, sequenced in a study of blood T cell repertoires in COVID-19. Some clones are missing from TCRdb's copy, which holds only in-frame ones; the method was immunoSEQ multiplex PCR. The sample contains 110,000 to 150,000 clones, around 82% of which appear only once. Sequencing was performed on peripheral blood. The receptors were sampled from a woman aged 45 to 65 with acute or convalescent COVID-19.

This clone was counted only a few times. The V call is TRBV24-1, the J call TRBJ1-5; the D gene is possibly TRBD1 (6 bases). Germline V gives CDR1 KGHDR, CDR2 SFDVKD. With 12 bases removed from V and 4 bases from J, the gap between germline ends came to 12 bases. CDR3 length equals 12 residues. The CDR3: CAVLDRNQPQHF. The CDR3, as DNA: TGTGCCGTCCTCGACAGGAATCAGCCCCAGCATTTT.

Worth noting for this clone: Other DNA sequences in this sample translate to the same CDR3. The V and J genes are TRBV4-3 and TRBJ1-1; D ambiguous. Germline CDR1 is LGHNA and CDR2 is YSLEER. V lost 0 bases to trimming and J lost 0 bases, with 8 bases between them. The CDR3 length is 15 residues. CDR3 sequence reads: CASSQDSGMNTEAFF. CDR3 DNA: TGCGCCAGCAGCCAAGATTCGGGTATGAACACTGAAGCTTTCTTT.

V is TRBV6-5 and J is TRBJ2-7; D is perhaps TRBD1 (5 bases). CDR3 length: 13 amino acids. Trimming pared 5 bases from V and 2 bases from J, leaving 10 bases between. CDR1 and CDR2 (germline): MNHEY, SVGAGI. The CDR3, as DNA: TGTGCCAGCAGTACCGACAGTCCCTACGAGCAGTACTTC. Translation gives CASSTDSPYEQYF.

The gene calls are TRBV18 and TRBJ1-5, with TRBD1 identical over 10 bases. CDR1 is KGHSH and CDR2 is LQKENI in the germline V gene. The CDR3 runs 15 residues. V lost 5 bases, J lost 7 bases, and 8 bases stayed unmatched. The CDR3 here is CASSVSTGGRQPQHF. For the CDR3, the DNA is TGTGCCAGCTCAGTATCGACAGGGGGCAGGCAGCCCCAGCATTTT.

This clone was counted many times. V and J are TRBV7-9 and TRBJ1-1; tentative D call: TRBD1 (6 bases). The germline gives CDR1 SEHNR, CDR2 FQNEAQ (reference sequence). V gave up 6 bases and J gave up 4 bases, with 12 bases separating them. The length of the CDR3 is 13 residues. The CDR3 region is CASSGRGATEAFF. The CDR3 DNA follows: TGTGCCAGCAGTGGGAGGGGGGCCACTGAAGCTTTCTTT.

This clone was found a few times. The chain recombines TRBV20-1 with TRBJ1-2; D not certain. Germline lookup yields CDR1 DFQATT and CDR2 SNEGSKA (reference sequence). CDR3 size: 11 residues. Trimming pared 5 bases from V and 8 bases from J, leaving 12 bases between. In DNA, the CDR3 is TGCAGTGCTCCAAGGAGGGAAGGCTACACCTTC. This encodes CSAPRREGYTF.

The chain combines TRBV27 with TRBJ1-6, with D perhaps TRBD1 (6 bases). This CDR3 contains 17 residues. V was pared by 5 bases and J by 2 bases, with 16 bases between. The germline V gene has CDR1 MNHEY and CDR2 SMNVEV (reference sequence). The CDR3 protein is CASSTQQGPPYNSPLHF. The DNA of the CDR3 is TGTGCCAGCAGTACACAGCAGGGGCCGCCCTATAATTCACCCCTCCACTTT.

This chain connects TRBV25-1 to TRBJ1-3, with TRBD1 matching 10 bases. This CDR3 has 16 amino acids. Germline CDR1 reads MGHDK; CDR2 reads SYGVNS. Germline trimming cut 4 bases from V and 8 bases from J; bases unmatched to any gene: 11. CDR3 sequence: CASSGTPGQGRDTIYF. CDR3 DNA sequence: TGTGCCAGCAGTGGAACCCCGGGACAGGGGAGGGACACCATATATTTT.

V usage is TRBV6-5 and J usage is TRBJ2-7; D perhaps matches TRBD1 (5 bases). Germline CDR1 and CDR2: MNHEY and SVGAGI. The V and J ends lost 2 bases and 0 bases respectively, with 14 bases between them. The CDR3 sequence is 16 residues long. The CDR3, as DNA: TGTGCCAGCAGTTACAGCGACAGACTCTCCTCCTACGAGCAGTACTTC. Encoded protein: CASSYSDRLSSYEQYF.

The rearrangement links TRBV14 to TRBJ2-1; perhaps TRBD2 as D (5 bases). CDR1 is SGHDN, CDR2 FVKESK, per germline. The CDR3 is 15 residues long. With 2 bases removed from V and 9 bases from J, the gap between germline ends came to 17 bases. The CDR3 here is CASSQLTLGAVEQFF. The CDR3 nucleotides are TGTGCCAGCAGCCAACTAACACTAGGTGCTGTTGAGCAGTTCTTC. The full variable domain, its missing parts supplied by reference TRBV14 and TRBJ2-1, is EAGVTQFPSHSVIEKGQTVTLRCDPISGHDNLYWYRRVMGKEIKFLLHFVKESKQDESGMPNNRFLAERTGGTYSTLKVQPAELEDSGVYFCASSQLTLGAVEQFFGPGTRLTVL.

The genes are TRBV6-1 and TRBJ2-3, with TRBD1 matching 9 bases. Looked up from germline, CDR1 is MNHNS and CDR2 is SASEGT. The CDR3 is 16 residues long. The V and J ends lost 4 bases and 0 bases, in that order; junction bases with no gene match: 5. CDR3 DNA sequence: TGTGCCAGCAGTGCAACAGGGGGCCGGAGCACAGATACGCAGTATTTT. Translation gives CASSATGGRSTDTQYF.

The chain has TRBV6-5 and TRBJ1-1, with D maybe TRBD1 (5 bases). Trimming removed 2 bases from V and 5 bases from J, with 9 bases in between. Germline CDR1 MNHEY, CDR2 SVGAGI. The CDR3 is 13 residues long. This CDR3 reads CASSYDYRTEAFF. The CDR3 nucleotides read TGTGCCAGCAGTTACGATTACAGGACTGAAGCTTTCTTT.

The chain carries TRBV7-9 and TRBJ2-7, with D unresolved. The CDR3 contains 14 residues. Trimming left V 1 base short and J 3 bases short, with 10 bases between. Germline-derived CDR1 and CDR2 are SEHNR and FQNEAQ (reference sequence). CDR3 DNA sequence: TGTGCCAGCAGCTTAGATGTCAGTCTCTACGAGCAGTACTTC. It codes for CASSLDVSLYEQYF. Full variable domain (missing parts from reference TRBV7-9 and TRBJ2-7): DTGVSQNPRHKITKRGQNVTFRCDPISEHNRLYWYRQTLGQGPEFLTYFQNEAQLEKSRLLSDRFSAERPKGSFSTLEIQRTEQGDSAMYLCASSLDVSLYEQYFGPGTRLTVT.

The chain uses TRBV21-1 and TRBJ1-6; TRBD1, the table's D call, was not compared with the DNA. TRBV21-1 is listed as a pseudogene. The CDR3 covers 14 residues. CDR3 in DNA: TGTGCCAGCAGCCGGGACAGGGCTGATTCACCCCTCCACTTT. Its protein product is CASSRDRADSPLHF.

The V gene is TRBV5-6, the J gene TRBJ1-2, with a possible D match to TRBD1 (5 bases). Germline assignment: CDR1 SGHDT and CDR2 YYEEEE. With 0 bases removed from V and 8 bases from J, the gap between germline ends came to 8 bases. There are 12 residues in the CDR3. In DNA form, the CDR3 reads TGTGCCAGCAGCTTGGACAGGAGAGGCTACACCTTC. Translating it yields CASSLDRRGYTF.

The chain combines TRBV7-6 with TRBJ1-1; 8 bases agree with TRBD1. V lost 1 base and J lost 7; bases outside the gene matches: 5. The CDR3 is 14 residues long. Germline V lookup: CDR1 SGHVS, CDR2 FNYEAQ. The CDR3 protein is CASSLGAGGGEAFF. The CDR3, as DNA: TGTGCCAGCAGCTTAGGAGCAGGGGGCGGTGAAGCTTTCTTT.

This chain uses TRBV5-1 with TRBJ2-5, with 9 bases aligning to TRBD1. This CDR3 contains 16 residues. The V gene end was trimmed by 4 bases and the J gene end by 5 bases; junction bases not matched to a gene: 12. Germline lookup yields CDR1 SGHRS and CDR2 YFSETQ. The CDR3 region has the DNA TGCGCCAGCAGCGATCCTCAAACAGGGGGCGGTGAGACCCAGTACTTC. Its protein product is CASSDPQTGGGETQYF.

The CDR3, as DNA: TGCGCCAGCAGCCCCGGTGACTGGGAGCTGTTTTTT. It is translated as CASSPGDWELFF. V and J are TRBV5-1 and TRBJ2-2; the D is unclear. The CDR3 is 12 residues long. Germline-derived CDR1 and CDR2 are SGHRS and YFSETQ. Trimming left V 4 bases short and J 9 bases short, with 10 bases between.

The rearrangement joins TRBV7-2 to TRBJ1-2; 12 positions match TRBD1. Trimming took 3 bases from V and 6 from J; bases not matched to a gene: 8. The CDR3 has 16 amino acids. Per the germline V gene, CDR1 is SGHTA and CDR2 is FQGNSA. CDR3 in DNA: TGTGCCAGCAGCTTTGACGCGGGACAGGGGGCGCATGGCTACACCTTC. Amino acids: CASSFDAGQGAHGYTF.

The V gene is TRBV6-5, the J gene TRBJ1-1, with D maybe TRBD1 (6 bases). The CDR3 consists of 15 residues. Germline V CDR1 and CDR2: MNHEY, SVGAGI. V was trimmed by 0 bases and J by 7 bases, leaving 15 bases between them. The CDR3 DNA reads TGTGCCAGCAGTTACTCAGGGGGTAATGCGGGTGAAGCTTTCTTT. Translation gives CASSYSGGNAGEAFF.

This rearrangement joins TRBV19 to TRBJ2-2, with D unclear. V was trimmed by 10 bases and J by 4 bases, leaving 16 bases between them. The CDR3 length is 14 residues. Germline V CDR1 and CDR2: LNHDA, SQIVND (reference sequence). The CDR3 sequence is CATKNRAPTGELFF. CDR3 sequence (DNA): TGTGCCACCAAAAACCGAGCGCCCACCGGGGAGCTGTTTTTT.

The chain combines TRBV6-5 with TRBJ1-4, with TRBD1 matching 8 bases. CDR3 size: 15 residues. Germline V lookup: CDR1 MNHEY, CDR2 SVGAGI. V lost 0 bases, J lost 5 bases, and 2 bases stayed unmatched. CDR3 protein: CASSYSGDRNEKLFF. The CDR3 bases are TGTGCCAGCAGTTACTCGGGGGACAGGAATGAAAAACTGTTTTTT.

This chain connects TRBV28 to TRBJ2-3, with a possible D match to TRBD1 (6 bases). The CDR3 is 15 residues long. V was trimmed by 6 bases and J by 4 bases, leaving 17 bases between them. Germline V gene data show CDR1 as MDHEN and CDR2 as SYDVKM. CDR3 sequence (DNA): TGTGCCAGCAGCCAGGGGACCGTTGTCCCAGATACGCAGTATTTT. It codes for CASSQGTVVPDTQYF.

CDR3 sequence: CASSAGSDTEAFF. CDR3 coding DNA: TGTGCCAGCAGCGCAGGGTCGGACACTGAAGCTTTCTTT. The V gene is TRBV6-5, the J gene TRBJ1-1; TRBD1 might be the D (5 bases). CDR3 length: 13 amino acids. CDR1 and CDR2 (germline): MNHEY, SVGAGI. The V end lost 6 bases, the J end lost 3 bases, and 11 bases lay between the germline ends.